The entry below describes one T cell receptor beta chain. As handled by the study authors: Amplification of reference gene primers provided the estimated nucleated cell counts. Sequenced by immunoSEQ multiplex PCR; TCRdb stores in-frame clones only, minus some. The V and J calls and clone size are taken from that table; D and trimming were inferred from the DNA. The sample lists 90,000 to 120,000 clones, 75% to 95% occurring once. The CDR3 is 15 amino acids. J was trimmed by 5 bases and V by 4 bases; bases with no gene match: 9. From germline, CDR1 is SGHKS and CDR2 YYEKEE (reference sequence). The data originate from a study of blood T cell repertoires in COVID-19. Overall study: Collection of acute and convalescent COVID-19 samples took place in the United States, Italy and Spain.

This TCR derives from a woman aged 25 to 39 with acute or convalescent COVID-19. V usage is TRBV5-5 and J usage is TRBJ1-5, with 7 bases that match TRBD1. Sequencing was performed on peripheral blood. The CDR3: CASSPYGQVDQPQHF. CDR3 bases: TGTGCCAGCAGCCCTTATGGACAGGTCGATCAGCCCCAGCATTTT.